A single sample gave rise to the 27 T cell receptor beta chains below, sequenced in a study of technical replicates of blood from several donors. Only in-frame clones appear in the TCRdb table, and some are missing; sequencing was by immunoSEQ multiplex PCR. The sample records about 66,000 clones, 91% being singletons. The sample comprised PBMCs. These receptors came from a human donor in good health. Some clones in this sample may be carry-over from other donors' samples.

J is TRBJ2-3 and V is TRBV19; 12 bases line up with TRBD2. Germline V gives CDR1 LNHDA, CDR2 SQIVND (reference sequence). V trimming: 1 base; J trimming: 4 bases; junction bases outside the gene matches: 6. This CDR3 is built from 17 residues. CDR3 nucleotides: TGTGCCAGTAGTATAGTCCCTAGCGGGAGGGCGTCAGATACGCAGTATTTT. It codes for CASSIVPSGRASDTQYF. Drawing the rest from reference TRBV19 and TRBJ2-3, the complete variable domain is DGGITQSPKYLFRKEGQNVTLSCEQNLNHDAMYWYRQDPGQGLRLIYYSQIVNDFQKGDIAEGYSVSREKKESFPLTVTSAQKNPTAFYLCASSIVPSGRASDTQYFGPGTRLTVL.

This clone is a singleton in its sample. CDR3 coding DNA: TGTGCCAGCAGCGGGGCCCAGGGCCGCCTCTCCTACAATGAGCAGTTCTTC. As protein: CASSGAQGRLSYNEQFF. The V gene is TRBV9, the J gene TRBJ2-1, with D perhaps TRBD1 (5 bases). The V end lost 3 bases, the J end lost 0 bases, and 16 bases lay between the germline ends. The CDR3 runs to 17 residues. CDR1 SGDLS and CDR2 YYNGEE come from the germline V gene.

The genes are TRBV2 and TRBJ1-4; D remains ambiguous. Germline V lookup: CDR1 SNHLY, CDR2 FYNNEI. V lost 6 bases, J lost 0 bases, and 11 bases lay in between. The length of the CDR3 is 15 residues. The CDR3 DNA sequence: TGTGCCAGCAGCCGCCGGGAGCCAACTAATGAAAAACTGTTTTTT. Encoded protein: CASSRREPTNEKLFF.

The chain links TRBV5-1 to TRBJ1-2; D is perhaps TRBD1 (5 bases). The CDR3 totals 13 residues. Trimming cost V 5 bases and J 4 bases, with 12 bases left between them. From germline, CDR1 is SGHRS and CDR2 YFSETQ. CDR3 residues: CASRSQGSYGYTF. CDR3 DNA: TGCGCCAGCAGGTCCCAGGGTAGCTATGGCTACACCTTC.

This clone has a single count. The chain combines TRBV18 with TRBJ1-1; D remains unclear. CDR1 and CDR2 (germline): KGHSH, LQKENI. CDR3 length equals 16 residues. Trimming shortened V by 1 base and J by 3 bases, and 15 bases separated the two germline ends. The CDR3, as DNA: TGTGCCAGCTCACCACAAGGAAGAGGGAAGGACACTGAAGCTTTCTTT. It yields the protein CASSPQGRGKDTEAFF.

The chain uses TRBV18 and TRBJ2-7, with 9 nucleotides matching TRBD2. The V gene end was trimmed by 1 base and the J gene end by 5 bases; junction bases not matched to a gene: 3. Germline V CDR1 and CDR2: KGHSH, LQKENI. This CDR3 comprises 14 residues. The CDR3 loop reads CASSPLAGENEQYF. The CDR3, as DNA: TGTGCCAGCTCACCACTAGCGGGAGAGAACGAGCAGTACTTC.

This sequence joins TRBV4-3 and TRBJ2-5; 7 bases line up with TRBD2. Germline V gene sequence: CDR1 LGHNA, CDR2 YSLEER. CDR3 size: 17 residues. V was pared by 0 bases and J by 0 bases, with 7 bases of the junction left unmatched. In DNA form, the CDR3 reads TGCGCCAGCAGCCAAGATGTGGGAGCGGGAAACCAAGAGACCCAGTACTTC. It codes for CASSQDVGAGNQETQYF.

This chain links TRBV9 with TRBJ2-1; 9 bases match TRBD2. CDR1 and CDR2 (germline): SGDLS, YYNGEE. This CDR3 spans 16 amino acids. Unmatched junction bases numbered 3, after V lost 0 bases and J lost 2 bases. The CDR3 DNA is TGTGCCAGCAGCGTAGGTAGCGGGGGACCCTACAATGAGCAGTTCTTC. Protein: CASSVGSGGPYNEQFF. Variable domain in full (rest from reference TRBV9 and TRBJ2-1): DSGVTQTPKHLITATGQRVTLRCSPRSGDLSVYWYQQSLDQGLQFLIQYYNGEERAKGNILERFSAQQFPDLHSELNLSSLELGDSALYFCASSVGSGGPYNEQFFGPGTRLTVL.

The rearrangement joins TRBV6-5 to TRBJ1-2; 9 positions agree with TRBD1. Germline assignment: CDR1 MNHEY and CDR2 SVGAGI. Trimming at V came to 5 bases and at J to 2 bases, leaving 3 bases not matched to a gene. The CDR3 sequence is 14 residues long. CDR3 in amino acids: CASSKGQGNYGYTF. CDR3 coding DNA: TGTGCCAGCAGTAAGGGACAGGGAAACTATGGCTACACCTTC.

The CDR3 DNA sequence: TGTGCCAGCAGCGCTACGACAGATACGCAGTATTTT. It codes for CASSATTDTQYF. The chain recombines TRBV6-6 with TRBJ2-3; D gene ambiguous. Germline loops: CDR1 MNHNY, CDR2 SVGAGI (reference sequence). The CDR3 length is 12 residues. Trimming left V 6 bases short and J 3 bases short, with 7 bases between.

The chain carries TRBV18 and TRBJ1-2; 12 nucleotides line up with TRBD1. Germline V gives CDR1 KGHSH, CDR2 LQKENI. Trimming at V came to 6 bases and at J to 0 bases, leaving 5 bases not matched to a gene. CDR3 size: 16 residues. CDR3 coding DNA: TGTGCCAGCTCTGAGGGACAGGGGGCTGCTAACTATGGCTACACCTTC. It is translated as CASSEGQGAANYGYTF.

This chain links TRBV2 with TRBJ1-1, with TRBD1 identical over 8 bases. This CDR3 region has 14 residues. J was trimmed by 0 bases and V by 6 bases; bases with no gene match: 3. Germline V gene lookup returns CDR1 SNHLY and CDR2 FYNNEI. The CDR3 reads CASSEDRVNTEAFF. The CDR3 DNA is TGTGCCAGCAGCGAGGACAGGGTGAACACTGAAGCTTTCTTT.

The chain combines TRBV30 with TRBJ1-1, with D possibly being TRBD1 (5 bases). Germline V CDR1 and CDR2: GTSNPN, SVGIG (reference sequence). CDR3 length equals 14 residues. Trimming cost V 2 bases and J 0 bases, with 10 bases left between them. CDR3 DNA: TGTGCCTGGAGTCCGGGACTCATGAACACTGAAGCTTTCTTT. Its protein is CAWSPGLMNTEAFF. The full variable domain, in which reference TRBV30 and TRBJ1-1 provide the parts outside the CDR3, is SQTIHQWPATLVQPVGSPLSLECTVEGTSNPNLYWYRQAAGRGLQLLFYSVGIGQISSEVPQNLSASRPQDRQFILSSKKLLLSDSGFYLCAWSPGLMNTEAFFGQGTRLTVV.

The chain employs TRBV6-1 and TRBJ1-1; D ambiguous. This CDR3 has 13 residues. Per the germline V gene, CDR1 is MNHNS and CDR2 is SASEGT. V was trimmed by 7 bases and J by 3 bases, leaving 12 bases between them. The CDR3 nucleotides read TGTGCCAGCATCCCCTTTACGGACACTGAAGCTTTCTTT. It translates to CASIPFTDTEAFF.

V is TRBV10-3 and J is TRBJ2-3, with 12 bases identical to TRBD2. The CDR3 runs to 16 residues. Germline V gene lookup returns CDR1 ENHRY and CDR2 SYGVKD. Trimming took 6 bases from V and 8 from J; bases not matched to a gene: 12. CDR3 bases: TGTGCCATCAGCCTCTTCGCTAGCGGGGGGGCCGGTACGCAGTATTTT. Its translation is CAISLFASGGAGTQYF.

Only a few counts were recorded for this clone. This CDR3 reads CATSRVAGGQIQVGTQYF. DNA for the CDR3: TGTGCCACCAGCAGAGTAGCGGGGGGGCAGATACAAGTGGGTACGCAGTATTTT. V is TRBV15 and J is TRBJ2-3, with 11 nucleotides matching TRBD2. The CDR3 has 18 amino acids. Germline CDR1 reads LNHNV; CDR2 reads YYDKDF (reference sequence). With V trimmed by 1 base and J by 8 bases, 14 bases remained unmatched.

The chain joins TRBV11-2 to TRBJ2-2, with 7 bases lining up with TRBD2. CDR1 and CDR2 (germline): SGHAT, FQNNGV. This CDR3 has 16 residues. The trim removed 8 bases at V and 5 bases at J, leaving 14 bases unmatched. CDR3 coding DNA: TGTGCCAGCCGGGGCGGGATGGGACTAATAACCGGGGAGCTGTTTTTT. The encoded protein is CASRGGMGLITGELFF.

The V and J genes are TRBV7-6 and TRBJ2-1, with D uncertain. CDR1 is SGHVS, CDR2 FNYEAQ, per germline. V gave up 5 bases and J gave up 3 bases, with 17 bases separating them. This CDR3 has 16 amino acids. Here the CDR3 DNA reads TGTGCCAGCAGCCAATCAGGTCGTCAAAGCTACAATGAGCAGTTCTTC. Translating it yields CASSQSGRQSYNEQFF. The full variable domain, completed using reference TRBV7-6 and TRBJ2-1, is GAGVSQSPRYKVTKRGQDVALRCDPISGHVSLYWYRQALGQGPEFLTYFNYEAQQDKSGLPNDRFSAERPEGSISTLTIQRTEQRDSAMYRCASSQSGRQSYNEQFFGPGTRLTVL.

This chain connects TRBV13 to TRBJ2-1, with TRBD2 matching 7 bases. Germline V gene data show CDR1 as PRHDT and CDR2 as FYEKMQ (reference sequence). Trimming removed 5 bases from V and 6 bases from J; junction bases left unmatched: 10. The CDR3 sequence is 15 residues long. CDR3 residues: CASSLPRTRTNEQFF. The CDR3 bases are TGTGCCAGCAGCCTCCCCCGGACTAGAACCAATGAGCAGTTCTTC.

The genes are TRBV7-2 and TRBJ1-5, with D perhaps TRBD1 (5 bases). The CDR3 sequence is 14 residues long. Between the trimmed V and J ends, which lost 6 bases and 3 bases, there was a span of 12 bases. CDR1 and CDR2 (germline): SGHTA, FQGNSA. The CDR3 spells CASRLGGSNQPQHF. The CDR3 coding sequence is TGTGCCAGCAGACTCGGGGGGTCCAATCAGCCCCAGCATTTT.

V is TRBV30 and J is TRBJ1-2; TRBD1 is a possible D gene (6 bases). The germline V and J ends were trimmed by 0 bases and 4 bases, with 12 bases remaining between them. Germline CDR1 and CDR2: GTSNPN and SVGIG (reference sequence). The CDR3 runs to 14 residues. For the CDR3, the DNA is TGTGCCTGGAGTGTTCAGGGGCATGGCTATGGCTACACCTTC. Protein: CAWSVQGHGYGYTF.

This chain uses TRBV7-9 with TRBJ2-7; D is possibly TRBD1 (6 bases). The CDR3 sequence is 13 residues long. V lost 5 bases and J 2 bases, leaving 10 bases between the germline ends. The germline V gene has CDR1 SEHNR and CDR2 FQNEAQ (reference sequence). CDR3 loop: CASSPGQTYEQYF. DNA for the CDR3: TGTGCCAGCAGCCCAGGACAGACCTACGAGCAGTACTTC. The full variable domain, its missing parts supplied by reference TRBV7-9 and TRBJ2-7, is DTGVSQNPRHKITKRGQNVTFRCDPISEHNRLYWYRQTLGQGPEFLTYFQNEAQLEKSRLLSDRFSAERPKGSFSTLEIQRTEQGDSAMYLCASSPGQTYEQYFGPGTRLTVT.

The rearrangement links TRBV15 to TRBJ2-2; D might be TRBD2 (5 bases). The CDR3 runs 13 residues. V lost 5 bases and J lost 8, with 12 bases in between. The germline V gene encodes CDR1 LNHNV and CDR2 YYDKDF (reference sequence). CDR3 sequence (DNA): TGTGCCACCAGCCAATCTCGGGGTGGGGAGCTGTTTTTT. Its translation is CATSQSRGGELFF.

The rearrangement uses TRBV7-6 and TRBJ1-1; D is perhaps TRBD1 (5 bases). Germline V gene data show CDR1 as SGHVS and CDR2 as FNYEAQ. The V end lost 2 bases, the J end lost 1 base, and 14 bases lay between the germline ends. The CDR3 length is 16 residues. CDR3 loop: CASSLHLRVENTEAFF. In DNA form, the CDR3 reads TGTGCCAGCAGCTTACATCTCAGGGTTGAGAACACTGAAGCTTTCTTT.

The J gene is TRBJ2-4, the V gene TRBV19; 7 bases match TRBD2. CDR3 length: 17 amino acids. Germline values: CDR1 LNHDA, CDR2 SQIVND (reference sequence). Unmatched junction bases numbered 8, after V lost 3 bases and J lost 0 bases. CDR3 residues: CASSIGTNSIAKNIQYF. The CDR3 nucleotides are TGTGCCAGTAGTATTGGGACTAACAGCATAGCCAAAAACATTCAGTACTTC. Together with reference TRBV19 and TRBJ2-4, the CDR3 gives the full variable domain: DGGITQSPKYLFRKEGQNVTLSCEQNLNHDAMYWYRQDPGQGLRLIYYSQIVNDFQKGDIAEGYSVSREKKESFPLTVTSAQKNPTAFYLCASSIGTNSIAKNIQYFGAGTRLSVL.

The V and J genes are TRBV5-1 and TRBJ2-1; D call uncertain. V was pared by 3 bases and J by 10 bases, with 11 bases between. This CDR3 is 12 amino acids long. Germline lookup yields CDR1 SGHRS and CDR2 YFSETQ. The CDR3 region is CASSSTLWEQFF. The CDR3 DNA follows: TGCGCCAGCAGCTCGACACTCTGGGAGCAGTTCTTC.

The chain carries TRBV10-3 and TRBJ1-2, with D perhaps matching TRBD1 (6 bases). V lost 7 bases and J lost 7, with 16 bases in between. CDR1 and CDR2 (germline): ENHRY, SYGVKD. This CDR3 is 13 amino acids long. This CDR3 is CAITDRPEGGYTF. The CDR3 coding sequence is TGTGCCATCACTGACAGGCCGGAGGGTGGCTACACCTTC.